One sample yielded the 24 T cell receptor beta chains listed below, sequenced in a study of tumor-infiltrating lymphocytes in primary liver carcinoma. The investigators made TCR beta cDNA from about 0.45 ug total RNA, using a constant-region primer. Amplification in three nested multiplex PCR rounds with slightly modified ARM-PCR gave rise to TCR beta libraries. The first two PCR rounds used TRBV1-TRBV30 primers with a Cbeta primer, 9 to 11 cycles each. TCRdb itself ran the multiplex PCR reads through MiXCR, one entry per CDR3 protein. Here the sample spans 330,000 or so distinct CDR3 sequences, around 60% being singletons. Blood RNA was derived from unsorted whole blood, and germline DNA was extracted too. Sample: peripheral blood. The receptor set was obtained from a man aged 40-55 years with primary liver carcinoma and hepatitis B virus infection.

On this clonotype: This could be a read error, since a much larger clone is one nucleotide away. CDR3 coding DNA: TGTGCCAACACTTTTCCCCCGGGACTTCGCACAGATACGCAGTATTTT. Amino acid sequence: CANTFPPGLRTDTQYF. The gene calls are TRBV11-2 and TRBJ2-3, with a tentative D call TRBD2 (6 bases). CDR3 length equals 16 residues. Deletions cut 10 bases from V and 1 base from J, with 21 bases between. Germline V gene sequence: CDR1 SGHAT, CDR2 FQNNGV.

As for this clonotype: One end of the junction fails to match germline, which may point to a read error. The chain has TRBV12-3 or TRBV12-4 and TRBJ1-1; possible D gene TRBD1, 5 bases. There are 15 residues in the CDR3. The CDR3 nucleotides are TGTGCCAGCAGGGTGGGGAACAGGCTGAACACTGAGGCTTTCTTT. Amino acids: CASRVGNRLNTEAFF.

With regard to this clonotype: The junction departs from germline at one end; a sequencing error may be responsible. The rearrangement joins TRBV11-1 to TRBJ2-5; D perhaps matches TRBD1 (5 bases). The CDR3 is 15 amino acids. Germline V gene sequence: CDR1 SGHAT, CDR2 FQDESV (reference sequence). The CDR3 DNA follows: TGTGCCAACAGCTCGCAAGGACATTTCCAAGATACCCAGTACTTC. Translation: CANSSQGHFQDTQYF.

This clonotype was recorded a few times. This rearrangement joins TRBV5-1 to TRBJ2-5; D is unclear. In germline, CDR1 is SGHRS, CDR2 YFSETQ. Trimming shortened V by 4 bases and J by 1 base, and 8 bases separated the two germline ends. CDR3 length: 13 residues. The DNA for the CDR3 is TGCGCCAGCAGCACTGACTCCCAAGAGACCCAGTACTTC. Residues: CASSTDSQETQYF.

J is TRBJ2-3 and V is TRBV11-3; D gene unclear. V was clipped by 5 bases and J by 12 bases, with 18 bases between them. Looked up from germline, CDR1 is SGHNT and CDR2 is YENEEA. The CDR3 extends over 13 amino acids. The CDR3 coding sequence is TGTGCCAGCAGCCCTCGGGCGGCAGATATACAGTATTTT. It codes for CASSPRAADIQYF.

This rearrangement joins TRBV11-2 to TRBJ2-3; weak D call: TRBD1 (6 bases). The V end lost 6 bases, the J end lost 7 bases, and 23 bases lay between the germline ends. The CDR3 runs 16 residues. The V gene's germline CDR1 is SGHAT and CDR2 FQNNGV. CDR3 nucleotides: TGTGCCAGCAGGGGCTTAGGGGGAGAGAGGACGCATACGCAGTATTTT. It is translated as CASRGLGGERTHTQYF.

This chain links TRBV24-1 with TRBJ2-5; perhaps TRBD1 as D (5 bases). V was cut by 9 bases and J by 4 bases, with 11 bases left in between. Germline lookup yields CDR1 KGHDR and CDR2 SFDVKD. The CDR3 is 12 residues long. The CDR3 is CATQGTGETQYF. The DNA for the CDR3 is TGTGCCACCCAGGGAACGGGAGAGACCCAGTACTTC.

Many counts were recorded for this clonotype. The chain is built from TRBV5-5 and TRBJ2-7, with D possibly matching TRBD1 (5 bases). Looked up from germline, CDR1 is SGHKS and CDR2 is YYEKEE (reference sequence). The V end lost 4 bases, the J end lost 0 bases, and 11 bases lay between the germline ends. This CDR3 is 14 amino acids long. CDR3 nucleotide sequence: TGTGCCAGCAGCAATCACAGGAGCTCCTACGAGCAGTACTTC. Translating it yields CASSNHRSSYEQYF.

The sample holds a few counts of this clonotype. The chain recombines TRBV12-3 or TRBV12-4 with TRBJ1-1; tentatively, D is TRBD1 (6 bases). The ends were cut back, 3 bases at V and 4 bases at J, with 30 bases in the middle. The CDR3 has 20 residues. Written as DNA, the CDR3 is TGTGCCAGCAGTTTGCGTCTTGGTCAGGGGCCTCTGAATGAACGCACTGAAGCTTTCTTT. Protein product: CASSLRLGQGPLNERTEAFF.

Of note for this clonotype: This may be a read error: a much more frequent sequence differs by one nucleotide. The chain has TRBV6-2 or TRBV6-3 and TRBJ1-5; 7 bases fit TRBD1. This CDR3 contains 14 residues. The germline V gene encodes CDR1 MNHEY and CDR2 SVGEGT. The V and J ends lost 6 bases and 5 bases, in that order; junction bases with no gene match: 7. CDR3 DNA sequence: TGTGCCAGCAGGGACGACAGGGTGGATCAGCCCCAGCATTTT. Its protein product is CASRDDRVDQPQHF.

The V gene is TRBV10-2, the J gene TRBJ2-1; D not certain. Germline values: CDR1 WSHSY, CDR2 SAAADI. The CDR3 contains 12 residues. V lost 3 bases and J lost 5, with 5 bases in between. CDR3: CASSELDNEQFF. CDR3 sequence (DNA): TGCGCCAGCAGTGAACTTGACAATGAGCAGTTCTTC.

Comments on this clonotype: An end of the junction does not agree with germline; a read error may underlie this. The V call is TRBV12-3 or TRBV12-4, the J call TRBJ1-1; the D is unclear. The CDR3 runs 12 residues. In nucleotides, the CDR3 is TGTGCCAGCAGCCCTTCGAACACTGACGCTTTCTTT. Translated, it gives CASSPSNTDAFF.

This clonotype was picked up one time. This chain's CDR3 is CASTIWGQGNQPQHF. CDR3 nucleotides: TGTGCCAGCACCATTTGGGGGCAGGGTAATCAGCCCCAGCATTTT. This chain joins TRBV12-3 or TRBV12-4 and TRBJ1-5; possibly TRBD1 for D (6 bases). Trimming took 7 bases from V and 4 from J, leaving 17 bases between them. CDR3 length equals 15 residues.

Worth noting for this clonotype: A junction end diverges from the germline sequence, so it may reflect a read error. This chain uses TRBV6-2 or TRBV6-3 with TRBJ2-1, with 10 bases fitting TRBD2. Per germline, CDR1 MNHEY and CDR2 SVGEGT. CDR3 length equals 18 residues. For the CDR3, the DNA is TGTGCCAGCAGTTACCTCCCCGGGCCTAGCGGGAGTTGGGATGAACAGTTCTTC. It is translated as CASSYLPGPSGSWDEQFF.

This clonotype was counted ten times or more. The J gene is TRBJ1-5, the V gene TRBV10-3, with D maybe TRBD1 (6 bases). CDR1 and CDR2 (germline): ENHRY, SYGVKD. The CDR3 is 16 amino acids. V was pared by 4 bases and J by 4 bases, with 17 bases between. The CDR3 loop reads CAISAGDRIANQPQHF. CDR3 sequence (DNA): TGTGCCATCAGTGCAGGAGACAGGATAGCGAATCAGCCCCAGCATTTT.

J is TRBJ1-5 and V is TRBV6-5, with no clear D. Germline CDR1 MNHEY, CDR2 SVGAGI. Trimming removed 5 bases at V and 4 bases at J, with 15 bases between. The CDR3 has 15 residues. The CDR3 region is CASSTAPEGNQPQHF. Written as DNA, the CDR3 is TGTGCCAGCAGTACAGCCCCGGAGGGTAATCAGCCCCAGCATTTT.

As to this clonotype: Just one base apart from a much larger clone, this may be a read error. This chain uses TRBV5-4 with TRBJ2-5; D may be TRBD2 (6 bases). The CDR3 is 15 amino acids. The germline CDR1 and CDR2 sequences are SGHNT and YYREEE (reference sequence). CDR3 protein: CANSLGGLKQETQYF. The CDR3 nucleotides are TGTGCCAACAGCTTGGGAGGACTAAAGCAAGAGACCCAGTACTTC. The complete variable domain, with remaining parts taken from reference TRBV5-4 and TRBJ2-5, reads ETGVTQSPTHLIKTRGQQVTLRCSSQSGHNTVSWYQQALGQGPQFIFQYYREEENGRGNFPPRFSGLQFPNYSSELNVNALELDDSALYLCANSLGGLKQETQYFGPGTRLLVL.

The rearrangement joins TRBV7-3 to TRBJ1-5; D ambiguous. Germline assignment: CDR1 SGHTA and CDR2 FQGTGA. V lost 6 bases and J 3 bases, leaving 9 bases between the germline ends. The CDR3 runs 13 residues. The CDR3 nucleotides read TGTGCCAGCAGTCAGAATAACAATCAGCCCCAGCATTTT. Its protein is CASSQNNNQPQHF.

Comment on this clonotype: At one of its ends the junction is not consistent with the germline gene, which may arise from a read error. The rearrangement joins TRBV6-1 to TRBJ1-1, with TRBD1 as a possible D gene (5 bases). The CDR3 sequence is 16 residues long. Germline loops: CDR1 MNHNS, CDR2 SASEGT. The CDR3 is CASSPRGRPLGTEVFF. The CDR3 bases are TGTGCCAGCAGTCCGCGGGGGAGGCCTCTTGGTACTGAAGTTTTCTTT.

The rearrangement joins TRBV5-1 to TRBJ2-2, with TRBD2 identical over 12 bases. The CDR3 runs 15 residues. Trimming cost V 6 bases and J 7 bases; bases outside gene matches: 7. The germline gives CDR1 SGHRS, CDR2 YFSETQ. Here the CDR3 DNA reads TGCGCCAGCAATCCGACTAGCGGGAGTATCGGGGAGCTGTTTTTT. This encodes CASNPTSGSIGELFF.

Concerning this clonotype: A single base separates this from a much larger clone, so it may be a read error. The V gene is TRBV5-4, the J gene TRBJ2-3; 10 nucleotides line up with TRBD2. Germline CDR1 SGHNT, CDR2 YYREEE (reference sequence). V was clipped by 4 bases and J by 6 bases; unmatched bases: 11. The CDR3 spans 16 residues. CDR3 in amino acids: CASSKASGSVSDTQYF. In DNA, the CDR3 is TGTGCCAGCAGCAAGGCTAGCGGGAGCGTTTCGGATACGCAGTATTTT.

This sequence joins TRBV5-4 and TRBJ2-1; 9 bases agree with TRBD2. V lost 6 bases and J lost 9; bases outside the gene matches: 13. Per the germline V gene, CDR1 is SGHNT and CDR2 is YYREEE (reference sequence). CDR3 length: 15 amino acids. The CDR3 DNA reads as TGTGCCAGCACCTGCGTGGTAGCGGGAGATGGTGAGCAGTTCTTC. This codes for CASTCVVAGDGEQFF.

Details on this clonotype: A read error may be the cause here, since a much bigger clone is one base away. This sequence joins TRBV12-3 or TRBV12-4 and TRBJ1-1; D is unclear. This CDR3 region has 11 residues. V lost 7 bases, J lost 2 bases, and 5 bases lay in between. The CDR3 is CASIYNTEAFF. The CDR3 DNA sequence: TGTGCCAGCATTTACAACACTGAAGCTTTCTTT.

This clonotype was picked up a small number of times. The chain combines TRBV6-1 with TRBJ1-5, with unresolved D. Germline V CDR1 and CDR2: MNHNS, SASEGT. V was pared by 2 bases and J by 5 bases, with 10 bases between. CDR3 length: 14 amino acids. DNA of the CDR3: TGTGCCAGCAGTGAATTGGGTCGAGATCAGCCCCAGCATTTT. Translation gives CASSELGRDQPQHF.